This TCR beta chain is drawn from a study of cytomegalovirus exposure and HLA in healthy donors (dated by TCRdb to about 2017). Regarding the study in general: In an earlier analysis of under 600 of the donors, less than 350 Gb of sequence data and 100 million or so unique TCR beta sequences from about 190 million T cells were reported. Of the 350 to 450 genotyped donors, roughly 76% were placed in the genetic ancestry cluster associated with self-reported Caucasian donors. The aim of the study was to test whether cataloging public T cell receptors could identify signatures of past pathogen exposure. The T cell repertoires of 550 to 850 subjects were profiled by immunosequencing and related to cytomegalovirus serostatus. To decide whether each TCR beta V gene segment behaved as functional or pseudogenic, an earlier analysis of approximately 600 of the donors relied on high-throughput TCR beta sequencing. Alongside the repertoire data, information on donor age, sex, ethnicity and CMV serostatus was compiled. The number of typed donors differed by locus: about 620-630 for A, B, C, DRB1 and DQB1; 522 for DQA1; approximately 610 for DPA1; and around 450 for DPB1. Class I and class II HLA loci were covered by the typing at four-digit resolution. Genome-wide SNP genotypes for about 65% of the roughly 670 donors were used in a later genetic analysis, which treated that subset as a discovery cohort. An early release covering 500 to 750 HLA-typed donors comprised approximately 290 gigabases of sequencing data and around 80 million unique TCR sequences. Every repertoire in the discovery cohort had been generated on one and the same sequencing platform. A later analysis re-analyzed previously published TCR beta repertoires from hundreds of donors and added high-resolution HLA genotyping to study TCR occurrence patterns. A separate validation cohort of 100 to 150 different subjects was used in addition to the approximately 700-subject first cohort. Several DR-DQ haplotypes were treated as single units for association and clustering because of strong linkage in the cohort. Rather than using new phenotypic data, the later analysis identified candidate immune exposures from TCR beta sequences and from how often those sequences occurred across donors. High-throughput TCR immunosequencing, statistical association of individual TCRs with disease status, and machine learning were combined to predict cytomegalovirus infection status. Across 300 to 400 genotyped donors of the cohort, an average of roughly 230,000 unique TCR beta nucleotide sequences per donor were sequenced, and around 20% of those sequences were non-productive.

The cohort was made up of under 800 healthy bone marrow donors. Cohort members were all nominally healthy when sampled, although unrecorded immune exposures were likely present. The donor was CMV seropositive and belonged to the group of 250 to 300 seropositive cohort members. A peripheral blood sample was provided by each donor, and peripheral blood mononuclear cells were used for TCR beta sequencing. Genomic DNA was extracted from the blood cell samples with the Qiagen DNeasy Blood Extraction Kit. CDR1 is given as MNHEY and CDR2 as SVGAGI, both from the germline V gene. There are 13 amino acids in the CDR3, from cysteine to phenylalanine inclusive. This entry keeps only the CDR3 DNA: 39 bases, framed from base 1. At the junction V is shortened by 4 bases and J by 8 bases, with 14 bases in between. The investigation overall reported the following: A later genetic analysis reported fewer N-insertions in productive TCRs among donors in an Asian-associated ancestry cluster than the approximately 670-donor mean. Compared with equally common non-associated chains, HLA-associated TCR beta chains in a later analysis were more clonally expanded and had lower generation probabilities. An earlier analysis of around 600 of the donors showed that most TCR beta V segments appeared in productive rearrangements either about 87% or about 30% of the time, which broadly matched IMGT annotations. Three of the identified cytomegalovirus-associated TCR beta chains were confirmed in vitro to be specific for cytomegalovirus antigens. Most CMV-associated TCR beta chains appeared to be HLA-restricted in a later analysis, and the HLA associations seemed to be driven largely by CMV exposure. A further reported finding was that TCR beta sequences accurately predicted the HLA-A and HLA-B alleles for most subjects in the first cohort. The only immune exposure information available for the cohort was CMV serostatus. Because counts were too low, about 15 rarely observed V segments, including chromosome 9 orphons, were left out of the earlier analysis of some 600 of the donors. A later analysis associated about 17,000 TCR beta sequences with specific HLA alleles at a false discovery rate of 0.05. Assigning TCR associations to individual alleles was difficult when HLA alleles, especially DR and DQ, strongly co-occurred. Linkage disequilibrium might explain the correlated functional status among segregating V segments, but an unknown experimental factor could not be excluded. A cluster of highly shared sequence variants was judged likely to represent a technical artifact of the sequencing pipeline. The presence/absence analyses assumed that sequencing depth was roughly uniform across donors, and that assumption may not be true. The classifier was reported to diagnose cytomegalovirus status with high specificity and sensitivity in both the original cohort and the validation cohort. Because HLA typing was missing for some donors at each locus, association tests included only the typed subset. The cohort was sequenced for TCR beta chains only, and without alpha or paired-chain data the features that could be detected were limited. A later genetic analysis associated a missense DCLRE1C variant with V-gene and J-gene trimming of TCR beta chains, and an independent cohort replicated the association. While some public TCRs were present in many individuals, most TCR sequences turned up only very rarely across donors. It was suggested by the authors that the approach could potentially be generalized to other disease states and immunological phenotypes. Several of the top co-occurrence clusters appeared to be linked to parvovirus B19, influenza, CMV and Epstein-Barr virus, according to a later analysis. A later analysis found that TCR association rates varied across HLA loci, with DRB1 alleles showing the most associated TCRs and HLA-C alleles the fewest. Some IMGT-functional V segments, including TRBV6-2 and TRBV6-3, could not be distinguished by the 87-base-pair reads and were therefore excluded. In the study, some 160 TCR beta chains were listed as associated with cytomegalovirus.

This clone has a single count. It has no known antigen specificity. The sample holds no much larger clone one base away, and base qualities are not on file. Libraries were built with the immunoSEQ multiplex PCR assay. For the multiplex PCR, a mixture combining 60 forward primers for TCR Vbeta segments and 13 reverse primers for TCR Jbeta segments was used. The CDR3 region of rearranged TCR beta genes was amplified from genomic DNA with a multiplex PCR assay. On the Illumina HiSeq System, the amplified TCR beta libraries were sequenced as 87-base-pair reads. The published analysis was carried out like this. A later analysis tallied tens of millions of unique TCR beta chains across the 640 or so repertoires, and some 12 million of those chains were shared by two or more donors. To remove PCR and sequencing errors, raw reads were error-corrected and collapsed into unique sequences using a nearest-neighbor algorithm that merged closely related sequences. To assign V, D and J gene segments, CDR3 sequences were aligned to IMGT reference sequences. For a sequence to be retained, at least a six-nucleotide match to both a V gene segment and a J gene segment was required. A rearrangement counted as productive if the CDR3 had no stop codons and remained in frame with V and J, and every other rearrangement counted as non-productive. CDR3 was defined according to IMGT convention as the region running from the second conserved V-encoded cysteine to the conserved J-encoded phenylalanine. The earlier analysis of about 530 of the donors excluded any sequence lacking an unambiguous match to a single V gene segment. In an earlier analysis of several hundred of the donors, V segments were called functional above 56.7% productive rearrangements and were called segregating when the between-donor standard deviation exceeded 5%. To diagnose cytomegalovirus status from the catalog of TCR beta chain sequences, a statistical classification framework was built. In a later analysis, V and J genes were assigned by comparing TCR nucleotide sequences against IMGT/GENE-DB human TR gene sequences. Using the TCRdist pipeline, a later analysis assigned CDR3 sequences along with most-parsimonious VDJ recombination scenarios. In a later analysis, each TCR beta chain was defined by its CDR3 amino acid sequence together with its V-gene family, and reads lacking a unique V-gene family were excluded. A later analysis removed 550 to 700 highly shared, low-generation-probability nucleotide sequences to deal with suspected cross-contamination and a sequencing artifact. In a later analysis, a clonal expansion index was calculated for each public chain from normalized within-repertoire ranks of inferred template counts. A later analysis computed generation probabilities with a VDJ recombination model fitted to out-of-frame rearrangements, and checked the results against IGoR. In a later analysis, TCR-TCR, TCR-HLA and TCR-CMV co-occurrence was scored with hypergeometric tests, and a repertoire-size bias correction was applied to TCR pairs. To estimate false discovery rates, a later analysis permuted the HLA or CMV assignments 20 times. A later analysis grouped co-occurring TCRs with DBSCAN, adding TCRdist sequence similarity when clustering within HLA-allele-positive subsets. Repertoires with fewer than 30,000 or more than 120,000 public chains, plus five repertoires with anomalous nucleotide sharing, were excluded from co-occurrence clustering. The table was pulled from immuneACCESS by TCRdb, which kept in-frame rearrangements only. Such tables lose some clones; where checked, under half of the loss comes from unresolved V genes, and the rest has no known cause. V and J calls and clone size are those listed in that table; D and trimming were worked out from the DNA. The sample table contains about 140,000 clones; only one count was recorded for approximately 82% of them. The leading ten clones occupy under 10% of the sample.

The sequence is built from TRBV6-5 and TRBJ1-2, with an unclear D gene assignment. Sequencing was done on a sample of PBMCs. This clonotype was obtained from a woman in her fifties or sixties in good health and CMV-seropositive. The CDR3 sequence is CASSSGKRRGYTF. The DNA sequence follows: TGTGCCAGCAGTTCCGGGAAAAGGCGAGGCTACACCTTC.